This entry lists 17 T cell receptor beta chains sequenced from one sample in a study of cytomegalovirus exposure and HLA in healthy donors. PCR used 60 Vbeta primers and 13 Jbeta primers. Libraries were prepared by immunoSEQ multiplex PCR; TCRdb keeps only in-frame clonotypes and omits some of them. The sample lists approximately 190,000 clones, about 80% seen once, with roughly 15% in the top ten. The specimen sequenced was PBMCs. These receptors were obtained from a woman in her twenties or thirties in good health and CMV-seropositive.

The V and J genes are TRBV6-5 and TRBJ1-5; 9 bases match TRBD1. CDR1 and CDR2 from the germline V gene are MNHEY and SVGAGI. Trimming took 5 bases from V and 6 from J; bases not matched to a gene: 5. There are 14 residues in the CDR3. For the CDR3, the DNA is TGTGCCAGCAGTCTGGACAGGGGAGGTCAGCCCCAGCATTTT. It yields the protein CASSLDRGGQPQHF.

The chain is built from TRBV6-5 and TRBJ1-2; no firm D call. The germline gives CDR1 MNHEY, CDR2 SVGAGI. Trimming shortened V by 8 bases and J by 0 bases, and 7 bases separated the two germline ends. The CDR3 length is 12 residues. The CDR3 region is CASGPANYGYTF. CDR3 sequence (DNA): TGTGCCAGCGGGCCCGCTAACTATGGCTACACCTTC.

The V gene is TRBV29-1, the J gene TRBJ1-1; D not certain. CDR1 and CDR2 (germline): SQVTM, ANQGSEA. V lost 6 bases and J lost 0, with 5 bases in between. The CDR3 covers 11 residues. As DNA, the CDR3 is TGCAGCGTCGAGCTGAACACTGAAGCTTTCTTT. It codes for CSVELNTEAFF.

The rearrangement uses TRBV30 and TRBJ1-5; D gene ambiguous. Germline loops: CDR1 GTSNPN, CDR2 SVGIG (reference sequence). V was clipped by 0 bases and J by 4 bases, with 16 bases between them. CDR3 length: 16 amino acids. CDR3 coding DNA: TGTGCCTGGAGTGTAGGAGTAGGGCGGGGAAATCAGCCCCAGCATTTT. Encoded protein: CAWSVGVGRGNQPQHF.

This chain links TRBV4-3 with TRBJ1-1, with TRBD1 matching over 7 bases. The CDR3 covers 14 residues. Germline V lookup: CDR1 LGHNA, CDR2 YSLEER. With V trimmed by 4 bases and J by 1 base, 3 bases remained unmatched. The CDR3 region is CASSLWTGNTEAFF. The CDR3 DNA follows: TGCGCCAGCAGCCTTTGGACAGGGAACACTGAAGCTTTCTTT.

The chain recombines TRBV18 with TRBJ2-7; D might be TRBD2 (5 bases). The CDR3 is 16 amino acids. The ends were cut back, 2 bases at V and 2 bases at J, with 16 bases in the middle. Germline lookup yields CDR1 KGHSH and CDR2 LQKENI. CDR3 DNA sequence: TGTGCCAGCTCACCAGTGGCCGACCGGGATGCCTACGAGCAGTACTTC. Its translation: CASSPVADRDAYEQYF.

V gene TRBV2 combines with J gene TRBJ2-7, with D possibly being TRBD1 (6 bases). Looked up from germline, CDR1 is SNHLY and CDR2 is FYNNEI. This CDR3 has 12 amino acids. Trimming shortened V by 6 bases and J by 3 bases, and 9 bases separated the two germline ends. CDR3 nucleotide sequence: TGTGCCAGCAGAATAGGGGGCTACGAGCAGTACTTC. This encodes CASRIGGYEQYF.

The CDR3 region is CASSFPQGASYGYTF. CDR3 sequence (DNA): TGTGCCAGCAGTTTTCCACAGGGGGCCAGCTATGGCTACACCTTC. The V gene is TRBV28, the J gene TRBJ1-2; 9 nucleotides line up with TRBD1. This CDR3 has 15 residues. Germline CDR1 MDHEN, CDR2 SYDVKM. J was trimmed by 4 bases and V by 3 bases; bases with no gene match: 6.

This rearrangement joins TRBV25-1 to TRBJ1-1, with 7 bases lining up with TRBD1. This CDR3 spans 14 amino acids. J lost 0 bases, V lost 5 bases, and 3 bases had no gene match. Germline lookup yields CDR1 MGHDK and CDR2 SYGVNS. In DNA, the CDR3 is TGTGCCAGCAGTCAGGGGGGCGTGAACACTGAAGCTTTCTTT. It specifies CASSQGGVNTEAFF.

The rearrangement links TRBV7-6 to TRBJ1-1; 7 nucleotides match TRBD1. This CDR3 region has 16 residues. CDR1 SGHVS and CDR2 FNYEAQ come from the germline V gene. The junction had 10 bases not matched to a gene; V was cut back by 1 base and J by 5 bases. In nucleotides, the CDR3 is TGTGCCAGCAGCTTAGGGTTACAGGGGACGCGAACTGAAGCTTTCTTT. Encoded protein: CASSLGLQGTRTEAFF.

This clone is a singleton in its sample. The rearrangement joins TRBV19 to TRBJ1-1; D gene unclear. With 1 base removed from V and 0 bases from J, the gap between germline ends came to 9 bases. This CDR3 comprises 15 residues. From germline, CDR1 is LNHDA and CDR2 SQIVND (reference sequence). Here the CDR3 DNA reads TGTGCCAGTAGTATAGGGGAGGGATTGAACACTGAAGCTTTCTTT. This codes for CASSIGEGLNTEAFF.

The chain links TRBV5-1 to TRBJ2-5; tentatively, D is TRBD2 (7 bases). The CDR3 loop spans 14 amino acids. The ends were cut back, 0 bases at V and 3 bases at J, with 9 bases in the middle. CDR1 SGHRS and CDR2 YFSETQ come from the germline V gene. CDR3 sequence (DNA): TGCGCCAGCAGCTTGGGCGGGGGCGAAGAGACCCAGTACTTC. As protein: CASSLGGGEETQYF.

A note on this clone: One end of the junction does not line up with germline, which may come from a read error. This chain joins TRBV5-1 and TRBJ1-6, with 9 bases aligning to TRBD1. The CDR3 is 15 residues long. CDR1 is SGHRS, CDR2 YFSETQ, per germline. CDR3 nucleotide sequence: TGCGCCAGCAGATTGGACAGGGGCTCTAATTCACCCCTCCACTTT. Protein: CASRLDRGSNSPLHF.

The J gene is TRBJ2-5, the V gene TRBV7-8; D is uncertain. The CDR3 has 13 residues. With 0 bases removed from V and 5 bases from J, the gap between germline ends came to 7 bases. Germline V gene data show CDR1 as SGHVS and CDR2 as FQNEAQ. The CDR3: CASSLAHRETQYF. CDR3 DNA sequence: TGTGCCAGCAGCTTAGCCCACCGGGAGACCCAGTACTTC.

This clone was observed a handful of times. This chain connects TRBV7-2 to TRBJ1-2; maybe TRBD1 (5 bases). The CDR3 runs 13 residues. The germline CDR1 and CDR2 sequences are SGHTA and FQGNSA. The V end was cut by 5 bases, the J end by 4 bases, with 11 bases between. CDR3 coding DNA: TGTGCCAGCAGCCATCCACAGGTCTATGGCTACACCTTC. This codes for CASSHPQVYGYTF.

The chain couples TRBV15 to TRBJ1-1; the match to TRBD1 covers 7 bases. This CDR3 has 14 amino acids. Germline loops: CDR1 LNHNV, CDR2 YYDKDF (reference sequence). Trimming took 2 bases from V and 1 from J; bases not matched to a gene: 1. The CDR3 loop reads CATSRHRGNTEAFF. CDR3 in DNA: TGTGCCACCAGCAGACACAGGGGGAACACTGAAGCTTTCTTT. The variable domain in full, with the rest retrieved from reference TRBV15 and TRBJ1-1, is DAMVIQNPRYQVTQFGKPVTLSCSQTLNHNVMYWYQQKSSQAPKLLFHYYDKDFNNEADTPDNFQSRRPNTSFCFLDIRSPGLGDTAMYLCATSRHRGNTEAFFGQGTRLTVV.

This clone turned up a few times. The rearrangement joins TRBV30 to TRBJ1-5; D is undetermined. V was trimmed by 1 base and J by 5 bases, leaving 9 bases between them. Per germline, CDR1 GTSNPN and CDR2 SVGIG (reference sequence). The CDR3 totals 13 residues. The CDR3 DNA sequence: TGTGCCTGGAGTGCAACGAGGGATCAGCCCCAGCATTTT. Protein: CAWSATRDQPQHF.